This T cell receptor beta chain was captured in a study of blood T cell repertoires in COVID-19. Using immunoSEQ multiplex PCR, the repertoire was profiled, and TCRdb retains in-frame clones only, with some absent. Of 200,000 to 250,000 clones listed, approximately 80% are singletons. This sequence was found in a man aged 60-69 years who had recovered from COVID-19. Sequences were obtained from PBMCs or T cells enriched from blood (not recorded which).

The CDR3 DNA sequence: TGTGCCAGCAGTTACATGGACAGGCTTTGGTATGGCTACACCTTC. It specifies CASSYMDRLWYGYTF. The genes are TRBV6-2 or TRBV6-3 and TRBJ1-2; 7 nucleotides align to TRBD1. Per the germline V gene, CDR1 is MNHEY and CDR2 is SVGEGT. Losses at the gene ends were 2 bases for V and 5 bases for J; bases not matched to a gene: 8. The CDR3 runs to 15 residues.